This T cell receptor (beta chain) was documented in a study of response to subunit inactivated influenza vaccine (dated by TCRdb to 2016 to 2019). With regard to the full study: To follow how T cells responded to a trivalent subunit inactivated influenza vaccine, the researchers relied on deep quantitative profiling of the T cell receptor repertoire.

The CDR3 covers 16 residues, taking in both the cysteine and the phenylalanine. CDR3 DNA only is kept here, 48 bases in frame from base 1. Between the V and J ends, shortened by 0 bases and 3 bases respectively, the junction contains 13 bases. In the germline V gene, CDR1 corresponds to SGHRS and CDR2 to YFSETQ. Libraries were made using RT-PCR. The sequencer was an Illumina HiSeq 2500. TCRdb trimmed public reads at Q25 via fastp, called clones via MiXCR and kept in-frame beta chains. Each entry merges the rows of one CDR3 protein and shows their most common DNA and genes. This sample gives approximately 530,000 distinct CDR3 sequences in total; 13% of them show up just once. Of the sample, approximately 14% is held by the ten largest clones. What the authors observed across the whole study: According to the authors, only a limited number of new T cells may be recruited by each seasonal influenza vaccination.

The time point label, read with the paper, signifies: approximately 45 days after influenza vaccine administration. Of note for this clonotype: The antigen this receptor binds is unknown. No much larger clone exists at a distance of one base, and base qualities are not known.

The clonotype was recovered from a middle-aged man who received an inactivated influenza vaccine. Donor details come from another sample of the same person, matched by shared clones. The rearrangement joined TRBV5-1 to TRBJ2-1, with TRBD2 tentatively as D gene (6 bases match). Specimen: PBMCs from blood, collected around seven weeks after vaccination. The base sequence is TGCGCCAGCAGCTTGGGGACTACCGGGGGCTACAATGAGCAGTTCTTC. Translation gives CASSLGTTGGYNEQFF. The CDR3, completed at both ends by the reference TRBV5-1 and TRBJ2-1 genes, gives the full variable domain KAGVTQTPRYLIKTRGQQVTLSCSPISGHRSVSWYQQTPGQGLQFLFEYFSETQRNKGNFPGRFSGRQFSNSRSEMNVSTLELGDSALYLCASSLGTTGGYNEQFFGPGTRLTVL.